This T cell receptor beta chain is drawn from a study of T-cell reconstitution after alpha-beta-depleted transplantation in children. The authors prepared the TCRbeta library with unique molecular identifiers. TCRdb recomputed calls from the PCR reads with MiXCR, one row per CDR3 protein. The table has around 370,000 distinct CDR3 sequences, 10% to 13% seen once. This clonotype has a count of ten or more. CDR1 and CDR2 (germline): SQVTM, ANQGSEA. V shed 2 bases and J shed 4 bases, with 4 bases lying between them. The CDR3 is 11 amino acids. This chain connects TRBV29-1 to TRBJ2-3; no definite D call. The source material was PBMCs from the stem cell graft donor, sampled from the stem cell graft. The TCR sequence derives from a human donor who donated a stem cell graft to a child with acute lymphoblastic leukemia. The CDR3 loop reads CSVESADTQYF. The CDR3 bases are TGCAGCGTTGAATCGGCAGATACGCAGTATTTT.